Ten or more counts support the clone carrying this T cell receptor beta chain. The CDR3 regions of TCR beta were amplified from RNA transcripts. First-round RT-PCR of the TCR CDR3 relied on the HTBI primer set. TCRdb used MiXCR to reprocess the multiplex PCR reads, holding one entry per CDR3 protein. The profile shows 150,000 to 200,000 distinct CDR3 sequences, about a sixth of them singletons. The sample is drawn from a study of T cells in Graves' hyperthyroidism and ophthalmopathy. Input material: blood. The sequence was obtained from a woman in her forties or fifties with Graves' hyperthyroidism.

Written as DNA, the CDR3 is TGTGCCAGCGTTTCGGGACCCTTCTATGGCTACACCTTC. Translated, it gives CASVSGPFYGYTF. This chain uses TRBV2 with TRBJ1-2; TRBD1 is a possible D gene (5 bases). Trimming left V 8 bases short and J 4 bases short, with 14 bases between. The CDR3 extends over 13 amino acids. Germline V lookup: CDR1 SNHLY, CDR2 FYNNEI.